This T cell receptor beta chain was sequenced in a study of shared clonotypes between healthy human individuals (dated by TCRdb to between 2020 and 2021). Background on the whole study: The cohort comprised a couple of women and a few men aged 18 to 49 years. The study deeply sequenced blood TCR repertoires of about 5 healthy adults to estimate repertoire size and the extent of clonotype sharing between individuals. Per donor, three plates each were used for CD4 naive and CD4 memory, two for CD8 naive, and one for CD8 memory. Between about 0.94 and 8.9 billion PBMCs per donor were obtained by leukapheresis. To increase sequencing depth and limit assay-specific biases, different laboratories used diverse techniques to prepare libraries and sequence TCR repertoires. The full study reports these points: Based on pairwise subsampling, the degree of clonotype sharing among donors was expected to be affected by sequencing depth. Compared with non-shared clonotypes, the clonotypes found in all four sorted-subset donors had higher generation probabilities. Estimated clonotype richness was generally larger for naive than for memory subsets. Across four donors, around 5% of naive CD4, more than 3% of naive CD8, roughly 2.2% of memory CD4, and roughly 0.41% of memory CD8 clonotypes were shared. Sampling was restricted to blood, and TCR repertoires in tissue are likely to differ from TCR repertoires in blood. Even with the large sequencing depth, rarefaction of the sorted-subset datasets indicated that sequencing was incomplete. The small number of donors limited the genetic and exposure-history diversity represented.

TCR CDR3 regions were amplified from genomic DNA by multiplex PCR using the deep immunoSEQ assay. Genomic DNA extracted from each cell subset was distributed evenly over all wells of several immunoSEQ 96-well plates, and each plate served as one replicate. For sorted subsets, 200 to 250 ng of genomic DNA, equivalent to 25,000 to 35,000 T cell genomes, went into each replicate PCR. Purified libraries were quantified with a Qubit 3.0 fluorometer, sized on a Bioanalyzer 2100, and re-quantified with the KAPA Library Quantification kit. Every immunoSEQ 96-well plate was sequenced on a separate single-read 150-cycle Illumina NextSeq 550 flow cell. The original pipeline was this. The immunoSEQ output contained only junctional sequences without quality scores, so filtering could not match that applied to full-length reads. To assign V/J genes and CDR3, sequences were annotated using PyIR, a Python wrapper for IgBLAST v1.9, with IMGT germline references. Reads were removed for weak V/J assignments (E-value above 1e-6), missing CDR3, stop codons, out-of-frame junctions, or ambiguous translated residues. V3J clonotypes were defined as sequences sharing the same inferred V gene, J gene, and CDR3 amino acid sequence. The percentage overlap between two repertoires was calculated by dividing the number of shared unique clonotypes by the size of the smaller repertoire. Three approaches were used to assess repertoire richness: RTK rarefaction, the Chao1 estimator, and Recon v2.1 estimates of unobserved clonotypes. OLGA was used to compute generation probabilities for all TCRbeta clonotypes that the gDNA method yielded from several donors. TCRdb's version of the immuneACCESS table is confined to in-frame rearrangements and falls short of the full clone set. An unresolved V gene accounts for under half of the shortfall where checked; the remainder is of unknown origin. From that table come the V and J calls and clone size; the DNA was used to work out D and trimming. For this sample the table gives some 240,000 clones, of which about 65% were detected only once. The top ten hold around 10% of the sample.

Trimming accounts for 8 bases at V and 4 bases at J, while the number of junction bases matched to no gene is 7. According to the germline V gene, CDR1 reads MNHEY and CDR2 reads SVGAGI. The cysteine opens and the phenylalanine closes a CDR3 of 13 amino acids. Kept here is only the CDR3 DNA, which spans 39 bases and is read in frame from base 1. For this clone: What this receptor recognizes is not known. It has no much larger one-base neighbor in the sample; base qualities were not kept.

Donors were healthy HIV-negative adults with no recently reported acute infections or vaccinations. Only Caucasian adults living in Nashville, Tennessee, USA were represented among the donors. Magnetic negative selection was used to enrich CD4+ T cells, after which naive cells were positively selected on CD45RA and the negative fraction became the memory subset. After blood collection by leukapheresis, PBMCs were isolated using Ficoll-Histopaque density gradient centrifugation and then cryopreserved in the vapor phase of liquid nitrogen. Analytical flow cytometry was used to check the purity and quantity of every magnetically sorted T cell population. Genomic DNA was isolated from each sorted fraction and quantified by UV absorbance on a Nanodrop 2000c.

The sequence came from a man aged 30 to 45 in good health. Recombination joined TRBV6-5 with TRBJ2-5; 7 bases in the middle match TRBD2. The specimen sequenced was memory CD4+ T cells sorted from blood. Sample cell subset or site, as interpreted from the label and publication: CD45RA-negative fraction. The base sequence is TGTGCCAGCCGAACGGGGGGTGGAGAGACCCAGTACTTC. Translated, this is CASRTGGGETQYF.